These T cell receptor beta chains were read from a single sample in a study of OX40 agonist ivuxolimab in advanced cancers. Measured with immunoSEQ multiplex PCR; TCRdb has only the in-frame clones, and not every one. The repertoire includes some 95,000 clones, around nine tenths of them detected once, and over 0.65% sits in the top ten. Here the sequenced sample was CD4+ or CD8+ T cells sorted from blood, taken in a trial of the OX40 agonist ivuxolimab. All receptors come from an adult with an advanced solid tumor such as melanoma, head and neck, liver or kidney cancer. Both conserved end residues are part of each CDR3. Fields, in order: D gene, J gene, clone size, V gene, CDR3 DNA, CDR3 protein. A D gene is named only where the DNA matches it firmly. Clone size is not always given. Where it is, it says once, few, many or a class for expanded clones.

D: NA; J: TRBJ1-5; size: NA; V: TRBV7-8; DNA: TGTGCCAGCAGCCCTCGGAGAGGGGGAGGCAATCAGCCCCAGCATTTT; CDR3: CASSPRRGGGNQPQHF
D: TRBD1; J: TRBJ1-5; size: NA; V: TRBV19; DNA: TGTGCCAGTAGACCTTGGACAGGGGCCAACAGGGGCAATCAGCCCCAGCATTTT; CDR3: CASRPWTGANRGNQPQHF
D: TRBD1; J: TRBJ2-6; size: few; V: TRBV28; DNA: TGTGCCAGCAGTAAGGGCCGGTGGACAGGTTTTTCCTCTGGGGCCAACGTCCTGACTTTC; CDR3: CASSKGRWTGFSSGANVLTF
D: NA; J: TRBJ1-4; size: NA; V: TRBV6-1; DNA: TGTGCCAGCAGACAGCTTGCAACTAATGAAAAACTGTTTTTT; CDR3: CASRQLATNEKLFF
D: NA; J: TRBJ1-5; size: once; V: TRBV19; DNA: TGTGCCAGTAGTATTGCCGGGATACGCAATCAGCCCCAGCATTTT; CDR3: CASSIAGIRNQPQHF
D: TRBD1; J: TRBJ1-5; size: NA; V: TRBV19; DNA: TGTGCCAGCAAGGACAGGGTGGATAGCAATCAGCCCCAGCATTTT; CDR3: CASKDRVDSNQPQHF
D: NA; J: TRBJ1-1; size: NA; V: TRBV14; DNA: TGTGCCAGCAGCCAAGATTACGGGGGCATCACTGAAGCTTTCTTT; CDR3: CASSQDYGGITEAFF
D: NA; J: TRBJ1-4; size: NA; V: TRBV7-8; DNA: TGTGCCAGCACCCCACGCGGGGGGATAACTAATGAAAAACTGTTTTTT; CDR3: CASTPRGGITNEKLFF
D: NA; J: TRBJ2-3; size: NA; V: TRBV9; DNA: TGTGCCAGCAGCGCCTGGGACGGTGAGAATACGCAGTATTTT; CDR3: CASSAWDGENTQYF
D: NA; J: TRBJ1-2; size: NA; V: TRBV6-1; DNA: TGTGCCAGCAGTGAATTTGGCTACACCTTC; CDR3: CASSEFGYTF
D: NA; J: TRBJ1-4; size: NA; V: TRBV19; DNA: TGTGCCAGTAGTATTGGAGTTGGGTATGAAAAACTGTTTTTT; CDR3: CASSIGVGYEKLFF